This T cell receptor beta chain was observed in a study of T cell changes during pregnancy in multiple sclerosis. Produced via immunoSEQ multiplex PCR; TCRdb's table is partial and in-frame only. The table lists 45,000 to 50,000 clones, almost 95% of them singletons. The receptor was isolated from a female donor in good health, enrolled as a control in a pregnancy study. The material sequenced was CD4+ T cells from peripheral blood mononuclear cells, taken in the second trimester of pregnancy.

The CDR3 sequence is CASSYETGGLYEQYF. CDR3 nucleotide sequence: TGTGCCAGCAGTTACGAGACAGGGGGCTTGTACGAGCAGTACTTC. V is TRBV6-6 and J is TRBJ2-7, with TRBD1 matching 10 bases. Germline V CDR1 and CDR2: MNHNY, SVGAGI (reference sequence). Trimming took 2 bases from V and 4 from J; bases not matched to a gene: 5. This CDR3 is 15 amino acids long.